Each of the 21 T cell receptor beta chains below was sequenced from the same sample in a study of graft-versus-host responses after intestinal transplantation. Data came from immunoSEQ multiplex PCR; TCRdb stores just in-frame clones and leaves some out. Found here are some 44,000 clones, approximately 94% of them singletons; the top ten hold approximately 1.4%. The material sequenced was PBMCs, taken approximately 360 days after intestinal transplant. The source is a human patient who received an intestinal transplant, so some T cells may come from the graft donor.

This rearrangement joins TRBV11-3 to TRBJ1-5; no definite D call. V was cut by 0 bases and J by 1 base, with 10 bases left in between. In germline, CDR1 is SGHNT, CDR2 YENEEA. The CDR3 sequence is 16 residues long. Here the CDR3 reads CASSLDPRSSNQPQHF. Written as DNA, the CDR3 is TGTGCCAGCAGCTTAGATCCACGAAGCAGCAATCAGCCCCAGCATTTT.

The chain employs TRBV5-1 and TRBJ2-3, with TRBD2 identical over 15 bases. Germline-derived CDR1 and CDR2 are SGHRS and YFSETQ. The trim removed 4 bases at V and 14 bases at J, leaving 11 bases unmatched. This CDR3 has 15 residues. The CDR3 DNA follows: TGCGCCAGCAGCCTACCAGGACTAGCGGGAGGGCCGATGTATTTT. It encodes CASSLPGLAGGPMYF. Together with reference TRBV5-1 and TRBJ2-3, the CDR3 gives the full variable domain: KAGVTQTPRYLIKTRGQQVTLSCSPISGHRSVSWYQQTPGQGLQFLFEYFSETQRNKGNFPGRFSGRQFSNSRSEMNVSTLELGDSALYLCASSLPGLAGGPMYFGPGTRLTVL.

V gene TRBV18 combines with J gene TRBJ2-5, with TRBD1 matching over 7 bases. Gene TRBJ2-7 matches the end of the DNA better, so the J call may be wrong. Germline CDR1 and CDR2: KGHSH and LQKENI. CDR3 length: 13 residues. The CDR3 loop reads CASSRTGSYEQYF. CDR3 coding DNA: TGTGCCAGCTCAAGGACAGGCTCCTACGAGCAGTACTTC.

The chain employs TRBV5-4 and TRBJ1-2; maybe TRBD1 (5 bases). Deletions cut 0 bases from V and 4 bases from J, with 13 bases between. Germline-derived CDR1 and CDR2 are SGHNT and YYREEE (reference sequence). The CDR3 runs 15 residues. CDR3 region: CASSLGDGTVYGYTF. CDR3 bases: TGTGCCAGCAGCTTGGGGGACGGGACGGTCTATGGCTACACCTTC.

The genes are TRBV2 and TRBJ2-5; D remains ambiguous. Between the trimmed V and J ends, which lost 11 bases and 0 bases, there was a span of 13 bases. The CDR3 length is 13 residues. CDR1 and CDR2 from the germline V gene are SNHLY and FYNNEI. The CDR3 bases are TGTGCCGGAGCTACTTGGTACCAAGAGACCCAGTACTTC. Its protein is CAGATWYQETQYF.

The J gene is TRBJ1-2, the V gene TRBV6-5; D unresolved. The V end lost 5 bases, the J end lost 3 bases, and 10 bases lay between the germline ends. Germline CDR1 reads MNHEY; CDR2 reads SVGAGI. The CDR3 is 13 residues long. This chain's CDR3 is CASSRLLDYGYTF. Here the CDR3 DNA reads TGTGCCAGCAGTCGGCTACTTGACTATGGCTACACCTTC.

The CDR3 here is CASSLAGDRGLETQYF. The CDR3 region has the DNA TGCGCCAGCAGCTTGGCGGGGGACAGGGGGCTTGAGACCCAGTACTTC. V gene TRBV5-1 combines with J gene TRBJ2-5; 12 bases match TRBD1. This CDR3 region has 16 residues. Germline CDR1 is SGHRS and CDR2 is YFSETQ. The V gene end was trimmed by 0 bases and the J gene end by 5 bases; junction bases not matched to a gene: 5.

The CDR3, as DNA: TGTGCCAGCAGTTTAGGGGGAGGGGATATTCGTTCCTATAATTCACCCCTCCACTTT. Protein: CASSLGGGDIRSYNSPLHF. This rearrangement joins TRBV28 to TRBJ1-6, with D tentatively TRBD1 (5 bases). Germline CDR1 MDHEN, CDR2 SYDVKM. V was pared by 2 bases and J by 1 base, with 18 bases between. There are 19 residues in the CDR3. Full variable domain (missing parts from reference TRBV28 and TRBJ1-6): DVKVTQSSRYLVKRTGEKVFLECVQDMDHENMFWYRQDPGLGLRLIYFSYDVKMKEKGDIPEGYSVSREKKERFSLILESASTNQTSMYLCASSLGGGDIRSYNSPLHFGNGTRLTVT.

The V and J genes are TRBV29-1 and TRBJ1-2; 8 bases align to TRBD1. Trimming cost V 6 bases and J 7 bases; bases outside gene matches: 13. This CDR3 region has 14 residues. Per the germline V gene, CDR1 is SQVTM and CDR2 is ANQGSEA. The CDR3 DNA is TGCAGCGTCACCACCCACGGACAGGGAGGTGGCTACACCTTC. It codes for CSVTTHGQGGGYTF.

The chain employs TRBV28 and TRBJ2-1, with 7 bases matching TRBD1. The CDR3 spans 14 residues. Germline V gene lookup returns CDR1 MDHEN and CDR2 SYDVKM. Trimming removed 1 base from V and 9 bases from J; junction bases left unmatched: 6. CDR3 in DNA: TGTGCCAGCAGTTTATCCCTGACAGGGCGTGAGCAGTTCTTC. Translated, it gives CASSLSLTGREQFF.

V gene TRBV6-1 combines with J gene TRBJ1-2; D is uncertain. The CDR3 extends over 13 amino acids. Germline V gene lookup returns CDR1 MNHNS and CDR2 SASEGT. V was pared by 2 bases and J by 8 bases, with 12 bases between. CDR3 sequence (DNA): TGTGCCAGCAGTGAACGCCACCCCGGGGGCTACACCTTC. Its translation is CASSERHPGGYTF.

The V gene is TRBV5-6, the J gene TRBJ1-1; maybe TRBD1 (6 bases). The CDR3 has 13 amino acids. V was clipped by 0 bases and J by 12 bases, with 15 bases between them. Germline loops: CDR1 SGHDT, CDR2 YYEEEE. The CDR3 is CASSLGETGFSFF. For the CDR3, the DNA is TGTGCCAGCAGCTTGGGGGAAACAGGGTTCTCTTTCTTT.

The V and J genes are TRBV10-2 and TRBJ2-1; 7 bases fit TRBD2. Trimming cost V 6 bases and J 4 bases; bases outside gene matches: 12. This CDR3 spans 16 amino acids. Germline V gene sequence: CDR1 WSHSY, CDR2 SAAADI. CDR3 DNA sequence: TGCGCCAGCAGAACCTCGACTAGCAGGCTTTACAATGAGCAGTTCTTC. As protein: CASRTSTSRLYNEQFF.

J is TRBJ2-2 and V is TRBV10-3; D is unresolved. V lost 4 bases and J lost 6, with 12 bases in between. Germline V gene lookup returns CDR1 ENHRY and CDR2 SYGVKD. The length of the CDR3 is 14 residues. CDR3 sequence: CAISAIGIAGELFF. The CDR3 DNA is TGTGCCATCAGTGCTATTGGGATAGCCGGGGAGCTGTTTTTT.

The rearrangement links TRBV7-2 to TRBJ2-2; 12 bases line up with TRBD2. The CDR3 totals 16 residues. The germline V gene has CDR1 SGHTA and CDR2 FQGNSA. With 5 bases clipped from V and 3 bases from J, the junction kept 4 bases outside the gene matches. The CDR3 DNA reads TGTGCCAGCAGCCTGCGACTAGCGGGGGACACCGGGGAGCTGTTTTTT. Amino acids: CASSLRLAGDTGELFF.

V gene TRBV7-6 combines with J gene TRBJ2-7; tentatively, D is TRBD1 (6 bases). V was trimmed by 4 bases and J by 1 base, leaving 14 bases between them. There are 15 residues in the CDR3. The germline CDR1 and CDR2 sequences are SGHVS and FNYEAQ. This CDR3 is CASSSQGSSSYEQYF. The CDR3, as DNA: TGTGCCAGCAGCTCGCAGGGGTCCTCGTCCTACGAGCAGTACTTC. Drawing the rest from reference TRBV7-6 and TRBJ2-7, the complete variable domain is GAGVSQSPRYKVTKRGQDVALRCDPISGHVSLYWYRQALGQGPEFLTYFNYEAQQDKSGLPNDRFSAERPEGSISTLTIQRTEQRDSAMYRCASSSQGSSSYEQYFGPGTRLTVT.

The chain is built from TRBV6-1 and TRBJ2-7; a weak D match, TRBD1 (6 bases). The CDR3 loop spans 11 amino acids. The germline gives CDR1 MNHNS, CDR2 SASEGT. V was pared by 8 bases and J by 8 bases, with 13 bases between. The DNA of the CDR3 is TGTGCCAGCGAGGGGGAATCGAAGCAGTACTTC. Amino acids: CASEGESKQYF.

The chain employs TRBV6-5 and TRBJ1-1, with a weak D call TRBD1 (5 bases). The CDR3 is made up of 12 amino acids. The germline V gene encodes CDR1 MNHEY and CDR2 SVGAGI. The V end was cut by 10 bases, the J end by 3 bases, with 12 bases between. The CDR3 region has the DNA TGTGCCACCTTCCAAGGGGACACTGAAGCTTTCTTT. Protein: CATFQGDTEAFF.

This chain uses TRBV15 with TRBJ2-1; D unclear. Per germline, CDR1 LNHNV and CDR2 YYDKDF (reference sequence). The CDR3 is 14 amino acids. The V end lost 7 bases, the J end lost 1 base, and 11 bases lay between the germline ends. In DNA, the CDR3 is TGTGCCACCAATGGAGACGGTTCCTACAATGAGCAGTTCTTC. It specifies CATNGDGSYNEQFF.

This clone showed up just once. V usage is TRBV11-2 and J usage is TRBJ2-1; possible D gene TRBD1, 6 bases. Deletions cut 4 bases from V and 9 bases from J, with 22 bases between. The CDR3 spans 16 residues. The V gene's germline CDR1 is SGHAT and CDR2 FQNNGV. As DNA, the CDR3 is TGTGCCAGCAGCTCTAAACATCAACAGGGAGATAGTGAGCAGTTCTTC. It yields the protein CASSSKHQQGDSEQFF. Full variable domain (rest looked up from reference TRBV11-2 and TRBJ2-1): EAGVAQSPRYKIIEKRQSVAFWCNPISGHATLYWYQQILGQGPKLLIQFQNNGVVDDSQLPKDRFSAERLKGVDSTLKIQPAKLEDSAVYLCASSSKHQQGDSEQFFGPGTRLTVL.

The chain employs TRBV10-2 and TRBJ2-7; no clear D. V lost 6 bases, J lost 4 bases, and 7 bases lay in between. Germline CDR1 WSHSY, CDR2 SAAADI. CDR3 length: 11 residues. This chain's CDR3 is CASRARYEQYF. The CDR3 region has the DNA TGCGCCAGCAGAGCGCGTTACGAGCAGTACTTC.